This T cell receptor (beta chain) was sequenced during a study of T cell responses to AZD1222 COVID-19 vaccine. Clones were sequenced by immunoSEQ multiplex PCR, and TCRdb holds only the in-frame ones, with some missing. The sample includes about 110,000 clones, approximately 90% of them seen just once. This clonotype was sampled from an adult in good health. Sequenced material: peripheral blood, taken on day 0 of AZD1222 vaccination.

In nucleotides, the CDR3 is TGTGCCAGCTCCCAAGACAGGGGGATTGAGACCCAGTACTTC. Protein product: CASSQDRGIETQYF. The V call is TRBV11-3, the J call TRBJ2-5; 9 bases line up with TRBD1. The CDR3 has 14 residues. The V gene end was trimmed by 8 bases and the J gene end by 5 bases; junction bases not matched to a gene: 9. Germline assignment: CDR1 SGHNT and CDR2 YENEEA.